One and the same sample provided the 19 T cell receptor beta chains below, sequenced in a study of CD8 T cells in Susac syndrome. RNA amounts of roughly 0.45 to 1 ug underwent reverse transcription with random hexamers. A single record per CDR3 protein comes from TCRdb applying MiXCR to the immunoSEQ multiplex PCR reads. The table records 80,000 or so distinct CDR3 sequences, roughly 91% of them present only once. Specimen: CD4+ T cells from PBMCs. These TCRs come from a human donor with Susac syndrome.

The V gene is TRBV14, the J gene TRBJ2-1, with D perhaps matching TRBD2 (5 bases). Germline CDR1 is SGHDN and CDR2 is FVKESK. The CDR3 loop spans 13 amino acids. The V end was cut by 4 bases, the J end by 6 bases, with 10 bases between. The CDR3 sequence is CASSPGLFNEQFF. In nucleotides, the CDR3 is TGTGCCAGCAGCCCCGGACTTTTCAATGAGCAGTTCTTC.

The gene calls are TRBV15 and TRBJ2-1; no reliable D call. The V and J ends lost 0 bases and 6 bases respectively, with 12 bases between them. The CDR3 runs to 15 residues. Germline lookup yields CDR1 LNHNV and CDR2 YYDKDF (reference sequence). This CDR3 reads CATSRDSVGGNEQFF. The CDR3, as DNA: TGTGCCACCAGCAGAGATTCGGTAGGTGGCAATGAGCAGTTCTTC.

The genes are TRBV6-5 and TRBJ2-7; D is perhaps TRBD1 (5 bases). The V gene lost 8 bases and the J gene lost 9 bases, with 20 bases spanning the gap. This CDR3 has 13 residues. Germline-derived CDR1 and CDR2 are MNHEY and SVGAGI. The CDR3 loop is CASSGGRAKGQYF. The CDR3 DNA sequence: TGTGCCAGCTCGGGTGGCAGGGCCAAGGGGCAGTACTTC.

CDR3 residues: CASRADRIPTGELFF. In DNA, the CDR3 is TGTGCCAGTAGAGCCGACAGGATACCCACCGGGGAGCTGTTTTTT. This chain connects TRBV19 to TRBJ2-2; D possibly corresponds to TRBD1 (6 bases). Germline values: CDR1 LNHDA, CDR2 SQIVND (reference sequence). CDR3 length: 15 amino acids. V was cut by 6 bases and J by 4 bases, with 15 bases left in between.

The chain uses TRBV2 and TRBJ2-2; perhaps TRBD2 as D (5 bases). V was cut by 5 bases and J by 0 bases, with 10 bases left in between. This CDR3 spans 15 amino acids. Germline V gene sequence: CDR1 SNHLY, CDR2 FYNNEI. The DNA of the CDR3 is TGTGCCAGCAGTTATATCGGGACGAACACCGGGGAGCTGTTTTTT. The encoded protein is CASSYIGTNTGELFF.

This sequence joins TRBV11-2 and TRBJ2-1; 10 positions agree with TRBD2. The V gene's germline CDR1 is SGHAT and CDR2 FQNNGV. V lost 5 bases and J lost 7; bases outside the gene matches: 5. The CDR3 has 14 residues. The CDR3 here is CASSPTSGKNEQFF. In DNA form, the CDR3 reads TGTGCCAGCAGCCCAACTAGCGGGAAGAATGAGCAGTTCTTC.

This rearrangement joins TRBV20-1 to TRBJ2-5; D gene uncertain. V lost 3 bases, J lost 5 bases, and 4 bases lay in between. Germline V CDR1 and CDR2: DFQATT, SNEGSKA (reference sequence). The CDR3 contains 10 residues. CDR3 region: CSASKETQYF. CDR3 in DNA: TGCAGTGCTAGTAAGGAGACCCAGTACTTC.

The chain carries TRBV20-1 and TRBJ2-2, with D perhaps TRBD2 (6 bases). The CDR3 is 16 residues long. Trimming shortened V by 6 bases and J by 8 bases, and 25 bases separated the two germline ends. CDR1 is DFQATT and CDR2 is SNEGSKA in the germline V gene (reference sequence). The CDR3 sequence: CSAPVGGGSRRGELFF. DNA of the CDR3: TGCAGTGCGCCGGTTGGGGGAGGCAGTCGGAGAGGGGAGCTGTTTTTT.

CDR3 sequence (DNA): TGTGCCAGCAGTTTGGGCATGTCGGGAGGCAATCAGCCCCAGCATTTT. Translating it yields CASSLGMSGGNQPQHF. The V call is TRBV28, the J call TRBJ1-5, with D unclear. This CDR3 has 16 amino acids. With 3 bases removed from V and 2 bases from J, the gap between germline ends came to 14 bases. Germline V CDR1 and CDR2: MDHEN, SYDVKM.

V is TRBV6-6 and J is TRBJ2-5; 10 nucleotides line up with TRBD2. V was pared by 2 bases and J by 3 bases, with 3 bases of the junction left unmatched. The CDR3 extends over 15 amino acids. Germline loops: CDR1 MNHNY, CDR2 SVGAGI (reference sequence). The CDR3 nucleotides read TGTGCCAGCAGTTACGGCAGCGGGGGGGAAGAGACCCAGTACTTC. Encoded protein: CASSYGSGGEETQYF.

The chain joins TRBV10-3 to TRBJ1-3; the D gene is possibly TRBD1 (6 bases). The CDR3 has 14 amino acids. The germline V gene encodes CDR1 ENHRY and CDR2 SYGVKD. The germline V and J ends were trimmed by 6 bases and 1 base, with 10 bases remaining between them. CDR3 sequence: CAIRGTKSGNTIYF. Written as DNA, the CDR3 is TGTGCCATCAGGGGGACAAAGTCTGGAAACACCATATATTTT.

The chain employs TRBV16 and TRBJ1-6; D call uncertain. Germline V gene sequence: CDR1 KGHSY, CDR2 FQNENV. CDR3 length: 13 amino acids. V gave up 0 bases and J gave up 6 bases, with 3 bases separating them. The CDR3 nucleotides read TGTGCCAGCAGCCAATCAAGTAATTCACCCCTCCACTTT. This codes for CASSQSSNSPLHF.

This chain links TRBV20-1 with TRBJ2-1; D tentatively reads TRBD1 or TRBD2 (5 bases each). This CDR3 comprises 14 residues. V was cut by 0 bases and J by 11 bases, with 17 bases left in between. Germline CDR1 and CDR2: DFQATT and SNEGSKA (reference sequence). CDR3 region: CSARDGGGLGKQFF. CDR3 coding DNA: TGCAGTGCTAGAGATGGGGGTGGATTGGGGAAGCAGTTCTTC.

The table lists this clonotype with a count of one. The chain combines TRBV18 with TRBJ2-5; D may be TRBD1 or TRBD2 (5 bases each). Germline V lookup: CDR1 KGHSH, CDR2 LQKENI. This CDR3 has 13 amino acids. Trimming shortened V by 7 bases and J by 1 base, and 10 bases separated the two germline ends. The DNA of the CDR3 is TGTGCCAGCTTCGGGACGGCCCAAGAGACCCAGTACTTC. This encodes CASFGTAQETQYF.

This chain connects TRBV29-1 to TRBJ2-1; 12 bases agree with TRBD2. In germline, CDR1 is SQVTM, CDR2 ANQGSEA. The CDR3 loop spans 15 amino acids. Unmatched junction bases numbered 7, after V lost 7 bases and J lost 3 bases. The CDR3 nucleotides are TGCAGCGCTCGCGGGACTAGCGGGCACTACAATGAGCAGTTCTTC. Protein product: CSARGTSGHYNEQFF.

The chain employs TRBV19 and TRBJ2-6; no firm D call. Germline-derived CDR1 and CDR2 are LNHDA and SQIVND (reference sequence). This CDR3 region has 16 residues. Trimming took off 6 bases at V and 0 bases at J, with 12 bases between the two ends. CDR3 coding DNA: TGTGCCAGTAGGACGCAAGCAGTCTCTGGGGCCAACGTCCTGACTTTC. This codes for CASRTQAVSGANVLTF.

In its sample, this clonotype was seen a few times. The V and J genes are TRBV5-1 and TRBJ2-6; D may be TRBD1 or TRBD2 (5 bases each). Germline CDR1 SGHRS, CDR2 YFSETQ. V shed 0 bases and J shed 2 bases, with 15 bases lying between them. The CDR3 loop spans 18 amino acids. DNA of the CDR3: TGCGCCAGCAGCTTGGCCAATCCGGGACGGACTGGGGCCAACGTCCTGACTTTC. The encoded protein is CASSLANPGRTGANVLTF.

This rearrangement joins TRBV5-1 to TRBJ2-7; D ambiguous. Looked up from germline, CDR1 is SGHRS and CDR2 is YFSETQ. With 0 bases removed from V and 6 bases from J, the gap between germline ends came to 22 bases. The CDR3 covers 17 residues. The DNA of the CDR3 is TGCGCCAGCAGCTTGGCGGTTGCCGGCATTACCCCCCTCGAGCAGTACTTC. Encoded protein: CASSLAVAGITPLEQYF.

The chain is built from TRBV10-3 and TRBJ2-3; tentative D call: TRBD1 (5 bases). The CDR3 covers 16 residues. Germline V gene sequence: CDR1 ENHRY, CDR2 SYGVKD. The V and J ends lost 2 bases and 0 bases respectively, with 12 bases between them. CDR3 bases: TGTGCCATCAGTGAGACAACAGGTTCAAGCACAGATACGCAGTATTTT. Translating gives CAISETTGSSTDTQYF.